Described below is a single T cell receptor beta chain sequence and its context. Its antigen target is currently unknown. Qualities for individual bases were not recorded, and no much larger clone is one base off. A distance of 10 bases separates the germline ends of V and J, which lose 0 bases and 1 base respectively. The germline V gene provides CDR1 SGHTA and CDR2 FQGNSA. The CDR3 numbers 15 residues from cysteine through phenylalanine. Only CDR3 DNA remains: 45 bases, in frame from the first base. Libraries were prepared through 5' RACE. The listed sequencing device is NextSeq 500. The TCR library protocol attached unique molecular identifiers to individual cDNA molecules to correct for sequencing error and PCR bias. Both TCR alpha and beta chains were sequenced, and tight co-correlation was observed between alpha and beta sequence abundances in each sample. Concerning the study's data processing: Decombinator V4 was used to perform V gene, J gene and CDR3 annotation of TCR sequences. TCRs were defined as expanded if a significant change between any two time points was detected under a Poisson model with p below 0.0001. TCR abundances were normalised to the total number of TCRs sequenced in each sample and reported as counts per million. TRAV1-2 paired with TRAJ12, TRAJ20 or TRAJ33 defined MAIT TCRs, while TRAV10 paired with TRAJ18 defined iNKT TCRs. VDJdb, accessed 1 November 2021, was searched for CMV, EBV and SARS-CoV-2 annotated TCRs, with TCRs annotated for multiple antigens excluded. TCRdb trimmed public reads at Q25 via fastp, called clones via MiXCR and kept in-frame beta chains. Under each unique CDR3 protein, matching rows form one entry showing the most common genes and DNA. These V and J calls rely on TCRdb rather than the paper's analysis. The sample includes tens of thousands of distinct CDR3 sequences, with under 8.5% observed a single time. 4% to 5.5% of the sample is held by the ten biggest clonotypes.

The study was a case-control design nested within a healthcare worker cohort in London, UK, with weekly nasopharyngeal swab PCR tests and blood sampling. Healthcare workers were recruited during the week of the UK lockdown, between 23 and 31 March 2020, and followed weekly for up to 16 weeks. The data belong to a study of early T cells in non-severe SARS-CoV-2 infection (dated by TCRdb to the early 2020s). Regarding the research as a whole: Because TCR sequencing was done on bulk RNA from unsorted whole blood, the alpha and beta chains could not be paired.

The research as a whole found: VDJdb matching was skewed toward anti-spike CD8 responses, so virus-specific expansions were likely underestimated and private and CD4 specificities were missed.

Input material: whole blood. This TCR was sampled from an adult who was a healthcare worker with PCR-confirmed SARS-CoV-2 infection or an uninfected control (not recorded which). This sequence uses TRBV7-2 and TRBJ2-7; the D gene is unclear. The DNA sequence is given as TGTGCCAGCAGCTTAGCCGGCACCTATTCCTACGAGCAGTACTTC. Its protein reads: CASSLAGTYSYEQYF.